The clone carrying this TCR beta chain has more than one count but fewer than ten. The sample belongs to a study of neoadjuvant anti-PD-1 for oral cavity cancer. V was clipped by 1 base and J by 3 bases, with 13 bases between them. The CDR3 runs 15 residues. Germline-derived CDR1 and CDR2 are SGHVS and FQNEAQ. Specified time point: after neoadjuvant nivolumab, at surgical resection. The repertoire was sequenced with immunoSEQ multiplex PCR; TCRdb's copy has only in-frame clones and lacks some. The sample contains thousands of clones, approximately 61% of which appear only once. The sample here was PBMCs, taken after nivolumab (anti-PD-1) treatment. The genes are TRBV7-8 and TRBJ2-7, with D maybe TRBD1 (5 bases). The origin of this receptor is a person aged 40 to 85 with oral cavity squamous cell carcinoma. As DNA, the CDR3 is TGTGCCAGCAGCTTAGGGTTCGGCCAGGGCTACGAGCAGTACTTC. Encoded protein: CASSLGFGQGYEQYF.